This entry lists 31 T cell receptor beta chains sequenced from one sample in a study of shared clonotypes between healthy human individuals. The table came from immunoSEQ multiplex PCR; TCRdb's copy has only in-frame clones and leaves some out. Of about 610,000 clones in the sample, approximately 97% were seen once. Sequenced input: naive CD4+ T cells sorted from blood. This sample's subset: CD45RA+ positively selected. These receptors were collected from a woman in her thirties in good health.

J is TRBJ2-1 and V is TRBV11-2, with 11 bases aligning to TRBD2. The V segment lost 6 bases and the J segment 8 bases; nucleotides outside the gene matches: 9. Germline assignment: CDR1 SGHAT and CDR2 FQNNGV. The CDR3 runs to 15 residues. In DNA form, the CDR3 reads TGTGCCAGCAGATACGGGCTAGCGGGAGGCTATGAGCAGTTCTTC. Its translation: CASRYGLAGGYEQFF.

The rearrangement links TRBV19 to TRBJ2-1; D uncertain. Between the trimmed V and J ends, which lost 8 bases and 2 bases, there was a span of 19 bases. The CDR3 loop spans 16 amino acids. Germline V gives CDR1 LNHDA, CDR2 SQIVND (reference sequence). The CDR3 coding sequence is TGTGCCAGTGCCGCCGGCGGCCACCCCCCCTACAATGAGCAGTTCTTC. Protein product: CASAAGGHPPYNEQFF. Full variable domain (remainder filled in from reference TRBV19 and TRBJ2-1): DGGITQSPKYLFRKEGQNVTLSCEQNLNHDAMYWYRQDPGQGLRLIYYSQIVNDFQKGDIAEGYSVSREKKESFPLTVTSAQKNPTAFYLCASAAGGHPPYNEQFFGPGTRLTVL.

V is TRBV29-1 and J is TRBJ2-5; 8 nucleotides line up with TRBD1. Looked up from germline, CDR1 is SQVTM and CDR2 is ANQGSEA. The CDR3 runs to 18 residues. The V gene end was trimmed by 8 bases and the J gene end by 5 bases; junction bases not matched to a gene: 25. CDR3 loop: CSPFLGPNPGGQEETQYF. CDR3 DNA: TGCAGCCCATTTTTAGGGCCAAACCCAGGGGGACAGGAGGAGACCCAGTACTTC.

The rearrangement joins TRBV4-2 to TRBJ1-1; 7 nucleotides agree with TRBD1. J gave up 5 bases and V 0 bases, and 9 bases lay outside the gene matches. The CDR3 loop spans 16 amino acids. CDR1 is LGHNA and CDR2 is YNFKEQ in the germline V gene. The CDR3 nucleotides are TGTGCCAGCAGCCAAGACTCCAGACAGGGAAGTACTGAAGCTTTCTTT. Translating it yields CASSQDSRQGSTEAFF.

The gene calls are TRBV5-1 and TRBJ2-7; no firm D call. The CDR3 runs 16 residues. CDR1 and CDR2 (germline): SGHRS, YFSETQ. V shed 0 bases and J shed 0 bases, with 13 bases lying between them. CDR3 coding DNA: TGCGCCAGCAGCTTGGTGGGGTCAGCCAGCTCCTACGAGCAGTACTTC. Translated: CASSLVGSASSYEQYF.

The DNA of the CDR3 is TGTGCCAGCAGTCGACAGAGGGATGGCAATCAGCCCCAGCATTTT. Translation gives CASSRQRDGNQPQHF. The rearrangement joins TRBV28 to TRBJ1-5, with TRBD1 as a possible D gene (5 bases). Germline CDR1 and CDR2: MDHEN and SYDVKM. The CDR3 runs to 15 residues. Trimming stripped 5 bases from V and 2 bases from J, with 13 bases between.

V is TRBV15 and J is TRBJ2-3; 9 bases match TRBD2. CDR3 length equals 16 residues. The germline V gene encodes CDR1 LNHNV and CDR2 YYDKDF (reference sequence). Losses at the gene ends were 5 bases for V and 2 bases for J; bases not matched to a gene: 8. The chain's CDR3 is CATSRLSGGFTDTQYF. In DNA, the CDR3 is TGTGCCACCAGCCGACTTAGCGGGGGTTTCACAGATACGCAGTATTTT.

The genes are TRBV7-9 and TRBJ1-4; D perhaps matches TRBD1 (6 bases). CDR3 length: 18 residues. V dropped 6 bases and J dropped 0 bases, with 20 bases sitting between them. The germline V gene encodes CDR1 SEHNR and CDR2 FQNEAQ (reference sequence). CDR3 DNA sequence: TGTGCCAGCAGTTTTCAGGGGCAGACATCGGCAACTAATGAAAAACTGTTTTTT. Translation: CASSFQGQTSATNEKLFF.

V and J are TRBV28 and TRBJ1-2; D possibly corresponds to TRBD1 (6 bases). V lost 5 bases and J lost 10, with 20 bases in between. This CDR3 contains 14 residues. The germline V gene has CDR1 MDHEN and CDR2 SYDVKM. This CDR3 reads CASSKDRGPSTYTF. The DNA for the CDR3 is TGTGCCAGCAGTAAGGACAGAGGCCCTTCGACCTACACCTTC.

This chain connects TRBV25-1 to TRBJ2-5; no clear D gene. The CDR3 contains 12 residues. Between the trimmed V and J ends, which lost 3 bases and 7 bases, there was a span of 9 bases. The V gene's germline CDR1 is MGHDK and CDR2 SYGVNS. CDR3 nucleotides: TGTGCCAGCAGTGATCTGGGCGGGACCCAGTACTTC. Translated, it gives CASSDLGGTQYF.

This sequence joins TRBV28 and TRBJ2-7; D may be TRBD2 (5 bases). The CDR3 loop spans 13 amino acids. V lost 3 bases and J lost 3, with 9 bases in between. The germline V gene has CDR1 MDHEN and CDR2 SYDVKM. CDR3 residues: CASSFEGGYEQYF. The CDR3 nucleotides read TGTGCCAGCAGTTTCGAGGGCGGCTACGAGCAGTACTTC.

The chain links TRBV11-2 to TRBJ2-3; 8 nucleotides align to TRBD2. The CDR3 loop spans 16 amino acids. Germline CDR1 and CDR2: SGHAT and FQNNGV. V gave up 1 base and J gave up 2 bases; unmatched junction bases: 5. CDR3 bases: TGTGCCAGCAGCTTAGTAGGTAGCGGGAACACAGATACGCAGTATTTT. Its protein product is CASSLVGSGNTDTQYF.

On this clone itself: At one of its ends the junction is not consistent with the germline gene, which may arise from a read error. Here the CDR3 reads CANSVSVTQTAEQFF. CDR3 sequence (DNA): TGTGCCAACAGCGTAAGTGTCACACAGACGGCCGAGCAGTTCTTC. The chain recombines TRBV9 with TRBJ2-1; the D is unclear. The CDR3 covers 15 residues. The V gene's germline CDR1 is SGDLS and CDR2 YYNGEE.

The V and J genes are TRBV5-5 and TRBJ2-1; no firm D call. The germline CDR1 and CDR2 sequences are SGHKS and YYEKEE (reference sequence). Trimming cost V 4 bases and J 2 bases, with 13 bases left between them. The CDR3 has 15 residues. DNA of the CDR3: TGTGCCAGCAGCCCCTGGGTATCGGCCTACAATGAGCAGTTCTTC. Translated: CASSPWVSAYNEQFF.

The CDR3 bases are TGCGCCAGCAGCCAGACCACGGGACAGGGGAATGAAAAACTGTTTTTT. The encoded protein is CASSQTTGQGNEKLFF. The chain has TRBV5-1 and TRBJ1-4, with 10 nucleotides matching TRBD1. The CDR3 extends over 16 amino acids. The J segment lost 5 bases and the V segment lost 4 bases, leaving 8 bases of the junction unmatched. Germline V gene lookup returns CDR1 SGHRS and CDR2 YFSETQ.

The V gene is TRBV4-1, the J gene TRBJ1-1; no firm D call. This CDR3 spans 15 amino acids. V shed 5 bases and J shed 10 bases, with 23 bases lying between them. From germline, CDR1 is MGHRA and CDR2 YSYEKL. CDR3 residues: CASSLTPYVPNAAFF. The CDR3 DNA reads TGCGCCAGCAGCTTAACACCATACGTACCCAATGCAGCTTTCTTT.

Concerning this clone itself: A read error may produce the germline difference seen at one junction end. This chain uses TRBV20-1 with TRBJ2-7, with D possibly TRBD2 on 5 matching bases. The CDR3 extends over 8 amino acids. Germline-derived CDR1 and CDR2 are DFQATT and SNEGSKA (reference sequence). This chain's CDR3 is CSARDGDF. As DNA, the CDR3 is TGCAGTGCTAGAGACGGGGACTTC.

V usage is TRBV9 and J usage is TRBJ2-1; 12 bases align to TRBD2. Germline V lookup: CDR1 SGDLS, CDR2 YYNGEE. The V and J ends lost 4 bases and 6 bases, in that order; junction bases with no gene match: 5. The CDR3 has 15 amino acids. DNA of the CDR3: TGTGCCAGCAGCCCTGGACTAGCGGGATTCAATGAGCAGTTCTTC. It translates to CASSPGLAGFNEQFF.

The CDR3 nucleotides read TGCGCCAGCAGCTTGGAGGGGAGCTTAGGGGCCAACGTCCTGACTTTC. This sequence encodes CASSLEGSLGANVLTF. This chain uses TRBV5-1 with TRBJ2-6; D assignment may be TRBD1 or TRBD2 (5 bases each). CDR3 size: 16 residues. With 0 bases removed from V and 4 bases from J, the gap between germline ends came to 11 bases. Germline V gives CDR1 SGHRS, CDR2 YFSETQ.

This rearrangement joins TRBV5-6 to TRBJ2-7, with 11 bases fitting TRBD1. V shed 0 bases and J 4 bases; nucleotides not matched to a gene: 3. The germline gives CDR1 SGHDT, CDR2 YYEEEE. The CDR3 spans 15 residues. The CDR3 sequence is CASSLGTGGWYEQYF. The CDR3 DNA reads TGTGCCAGCAGCTTGGGGACAGGGGGCTGGTACGAGCAGTACTTC.

The V call is TRBV27, the J call TRBJ1-1; no reliable D call. Germline loops: CDR1 MNHEY, CDR2 SMNVEV (reference sequence). V lost 3 bases, J lost 4 bases, and 9 bases lay in between. This CDR3 region has 13 residues. Here the CDR3 DNA reads TGTGCCAGCAGTTTCTCAATCGGCACTGAAGCTTTCTTT. The encoded protein is CASSFSIGTEAFF.

Turning to this clone: Additional DNA sequences in this sample encode the identical CDR3. The chain uses TRBV28 and TRBJ1-2; D is unresolved. This CDR3 contains 11 residues. CDR1 MDHEN and CDR2 SYDVKM come from the germline V gene. The ends were cut back, 3 bases at V and 7 bases at J, with 6 bases in the middle. The chain's CDR3 is CASSLRGGYTF. The CDR3 DNA reads as TGTGCCAGCAGTTTGCGGGGTGGCTACACCTTC.

The genes are TRBV27 and TRBJ2-5; D may correspond to TRBD1 or TRBD2 (5 bases each). The CDR3 runs 13 residues. V was cut by 2 bases and J by 7 bases, with 11 bases left in between. Germline assignment: CDR1 MNHEY and CDR2 SMNVEV (reference sequence). Here the CDR3 reads CASSLVGAGTQYF. DNA of the CDR3: TGTGCCAGCAGTTTAGTTGGGGCGGGGACCCAGTACTTC.

The chain has TRBV19 and TRBJ1-5; D is uncertain. The CDR3 consists of 15 residues. The V and J ends lost 7 bases and 2 bases respectively, with 15 bases between them. CDR1 LNHDA and CDR2 SQIVND come from the germline V gene (reference sequence). The CDR3 DNA follows: TGTGCCAGTACTAAAGAGGCACACCGCAATCAGCCCCAGCATTTT. It translates to CASTKEAHRNQPQHF.

This chain joins TRBV28 and TRBJ2-4; 7 nucleotides line up with TRBD2. The junction had 6 bases not matched to a gene; V was cut back by 4 bases and J by 6 bases. This CDR3 has 14 amino acids. In germline, CDR1 is MDHEN, CDR2 SYDVKM. DNA for the CDR3: TGTGCCAGCAGTTCGGCGGGAGTGCGAAACATTCAGTACTTC. It codes for CASSSAGVRNIQYF.

The rearrangement joins TRBV27 to TRBJ2-7; D ambiguous. This CDR3 spans 15 amino acids. Germline CDR1 MNHEY, CDR2 SMNVEV (reference sequence). V gave up 0 bases and J gave up 4 bases, with 13 bases separating them. The chain's CDR3 is CASSLSTLAKYEQYF. CDR3 DNA: TGTGCCAGCAGTTTATCGACGTTGGCCAAGTACGAGCAGTACTTC.

This rearrangement joins TRBV6-5 to TRBJ1-6; D is uncertain. V shed 7 bases and J shed 8 bases, with 15 bases lying between them. The CDR3 runs 14 residues. Germline V gene lookup returns CDR1 MNHEY and CDR2 SVGAGI. CDR3 sequence: CASTYGSGDSPLHF. The CDR3 nucleotides read TGTGCCAGCACCTACGGGTCCGGTGATTCACCCCTCCACTTT.

This chain joins TRBV7-2 and TRBJ1-1; TRBD1 is a possible D gene (6 bases). Trimming shortened V by 1 base and J by 3 bases, and 12 bases separated the two germline ends. The V gene's germline CDR1 is SGHTA and CDR2 FQGNSA. This CDR3 is built from 15 residues. This CDR3 reads CASSLGYREDTEAFF. CDR3 coding DNA: TGTGCCAGCAGCTTAGGTTACAGGGAGGACACTGAAGCTTTCTTT.

V usage is TRBV7-2 and J usage is TRBJ1-2; possibly TRBD1 for D (5 bases). There are 15 residues in the CDR3. The germline CDR1 and CDR2 sequences are SGHTA and FQGNSA. Deletions cut 5 bases from V and 0 bases from J, with 13 bases between. CDR3 in DNA: TGTGCCAGCAGCCCCGGGACGGGAACTAACTATGGCTACACCTTC. As protein: CASSPGTGTNYGYTF.

This chain links TRBV28 with TRBJ1-2, with D tentatively TRBD1 (6 bases). V lost 6 bases and J 4 bases, leaving 21 bases between the germline ends. There are 16 residues in the CDR3. Germline loops: CDR1 MDHEN, CDR2 SYDVKM. DNA for the CDR3: TGTGCCAGCAGGGGGGGTCGGGGACAAACGACCTATGGCTACACCTTC. Residues: CASRGGRGQTTYGYTF.

The count of this clone is one. This sequence joins TRBV6-5 and TRBJ2-1; 9 bases match TRBD1. CDR3 length: 15 amino acids. V shed 2 bases, J shed 5 bases, and the junction held 4 bases outside the gene matches. CDR1 MNHEY and CDR2 SVGAGI come from the germline V gene. The CDR3 DNA sequence: TGTGCCAGCAGTTACGACAGGGGGGGAAACAATGAGCAGTTCTTC. It specifies CASSYDRGGNNEQFF.